What follows is one T cell receptor (beta chain) and its context. These data originate in a study of blood T cell repertoires in COVID-19. Across the study: T cells, B-cell-depleted T cells, or PBMCs supplied cDNA or gDNA.

TCRdb's table, derived via immunoSEQ multiplex PCR, lists solely in-frame clones and lacks some. Of 190,000 or so clones listed, around 88% are singletons. The CDR3 is made up of 17 amino acids. J lost 4 bases, V lost 8 bases, and 11 bases had no gene match. Germline CDR1 and CDR2: SGHAT and FQNNGV. This TCR derives from a woman in her twenties or thirties with acute or convalescent COVID-19. The gene calls are TRBV11-2 and TRBJ2-3, with 14 bases that match TRBD2. The specimen was peripheral blood. The CDR3 DNA reads as TGTGCCAGCTCAACCGGGACTAGCGGGAGAGGTTCAGATACGCAGTATTTT. Protein sequence: CASSTGTSGRGSDTQYF.